The clone carrying this TCR beta chain was seen just once. Its antigen is still unknown. The sample originates from a study of cytomegalovirus exposure and HLA in healthy donors. Background on the study: Some 200 million T cells yielded 117 million unique TCR beta sequences in earlier analysis.

Overall study findings and caveats: Exclusion applied to some V segments, including TRBV6-2 and TRBV6-3, as they were indistinguishable. After further analysis at a later stage, roughly 15,000 TCR beta sequences were associated with HLA alleles at 0.05 false discovery rate.

PCR primers comprised 60 Vbeta and 13 Jbeta primers. Generated by immunoSEQ multiplex PCR, the TCRdb table keeps only in-frame clones and is missing some. The repertoire has around 110,000 clones, around two thirds of them found once; the top ten carry roughly 8.6%. CDR3 length: 14 residues. The germline CDR1 and CDR2 sequences are SGHTA and FQGTGA. Trimming took off 3 bases at V and 5 bases at J, with 13 bases between the two ends. Sequences were obtained from PBMCs. The receptor was derived from a woman in her thirties or forties in good health and CMV-seropositive. V usage is TRBV7-3 and J usage is TRBJ2-5, with D possibly matching TRBD1 (6 bases). The DNA for the CDR3 is TGTGCCAGCAGCTTGAAAGGGGGTGGGGAGACCCAGTACTTC. Translation: CASSLKGGGETQYF.